One and the same sample provided the 27 T cell receptor beta chains below, sequenced in a study of CD8 T cells in Susac syndrome. With random hexamers, reverse transcription was performed on roughly 0.45 to 1 ug of RNA. TCRdb re-derived calls from the immunoSEQ multiplex PCR reads in MiXCR, one entry per CDR3 protein. In the table there are 120,000 to 150,000 distinct CDR3 sequences, 90% to 95% of which are singletons. Sequencing input: CD4+ T cells from PBMCs. All receptors derive from a human donor with multiple sclerosis.

This clonotype was seen once. The chain couples TRBV20-1 to TRBJ1-4; the D gene is possibly TRBD1 (6 bases). CDR3 size: 14 residues. V was cut by 3 bases and J by 8 bases, with 16 bases left in between. CDR1 DFQATT and CDR2 SNEGSKA come from the germline V gene (reference sequence). The CDR3 bases are TGCAGTGCTAGGAGGACACAGGGATGGGAAAAACTGTTTTTT. This encodes CSARRTQGWEKLFF.

The gene calls are TRBV20-1 and TRBJ2-1; 8 nucleotides match TRBD2. The CDR3 has 13 residues. Germline values: CDR1 DFQATT, CDR2 SNEGSKA (reference sequence). After removal of 4 bases from V and 13 bases from J, the junction contained 12 bases not matched to a gene. CDR3 sequence reads: CSATLPGTRGQFF. The CDR3 bases are TGCAGTGCTACCTTACCGGGGACTAGAGGCCAGTTCTTC.

V is TRBV20-1 and J is TRBJ2-2; maybe TRBD2 (6 bases). The V and J ends lost 4 bases and 5 bases respectively, with 17 bases between them. In germline, CDR1 is DFQATT, CDR2 SNEGSKA (reference sequence). The CDR3 contains 15 residues. Here the CDR3 DNA reads TGCAGTGCTAAAACGACAGCCCGGGGGACCGGGGAGCTGTTTTTT. Its protein product is CSAKTTARGTGELFF.

The chain couples TRBV14 to TRBJ1-3; D may be TRBD1 (5 bases). Germline assignment: CDR1 SGHDN and CDR2 FVKESK. This CDR3 is 17 amino acids long. Trimming cost V 3 bases and J 0 bases, with 15 bases left between them. The CDR3 DNA reads TGTGCCAGCAGCCATCCACAGGCAGCAGGCTCTGGAAACACCATATATTTT. Protein product: CASSHPQAAGSGNTIYF.

The J gene is TRBJ1-2, the V gene TRBV27; no firm D call. The CDR3 runs to 13 residues. Trimming pared 6 bases from V and 8 bases from J, leaving 16 bases between. CDR1 is MNHEY, CDR2 SMNVEV, per germline (reference sequence). The CDR3 DNA sequence: TGTGCCAGCAGAAGACTCTCTGCCATCGGCTACACCTTC. This codes for CASRRLSAIGYTF.

The chain is built from TRBV2 and TRBJ1-5; D ambiguous. CDR3 size: 13 residues. Trimming removed 1 base at V and 3 bases at J, with 4 bases between. CDR1 and CDR2 (germline): SNHLY, FYNNEI. The CDR3 region is CASSEDLNQPQHF. The CDR3, as DNA: TGTGCCAGCAGTGAAGACCTCAATCAGCCCCAGCATTTT.

This clonotype was counted once. The V gene is TRBV18, the J gene TRBJ1-2; 11 nucleotides match TRBD1. V shed 3 bases, J shed 7 bases, and the junction held 13 bases outside the gene matches. Germline CDR1 KGHSH, CDR2 LQKENI. The CDR3 spans 17 residues. The CDR3 region is CASSPYNFGQGASGYTF. In DNA form, the CDR3 reads TGTGCCAGCTCACCCTACAATTTCGGACAGGGGGCGTCTGGCTACACCTTC. Using reference TRBV18 and TRBJ1-2 for the parts outside the CDR3, the full variable domain is NAGVMQNPRHLVRRRGQEARLRCSPMKGHSHVYWYRQLPEEGLKFMVYLQKENIIDESGMPKERFSAEFPKEGPSILRIQQVVRGDSAAYFCASSPYNFGQGASGYTFGSGTRLTVV.

The genes are TRBV18 and TRBJ2-3, with a weak D call TRBD2 (5 bases). The CDR3 extends over 14 amino acids. The V end was cut by 1 base, the J end by 5 bases, with 10 bases between. Per the germline V gene, CDR1 is KGHSH and CDR2 is LQKENI. The CDR3 region has the DNA TGTGCCAGCTCACCACAGGCGGGCAGAGATACGCAGTATTTT. Encoded protein: CASSPQAGRDTQYF. The entire variable domain, with the rest obtained from reference TRBV18 and TRBJ2-3, is as follows: NAGVMQNPRHLVRRRGQEARLRCSPMKGHSHVYWYRQLPEEGLKFMVYLQKENIIDESGMPKERFSAEFPKEGPSILRIQQVVRGDSAAYFCASSPQAGRDTQYFGPGTRLTVL.

This chain uses TRBV29-1 with TRBJ2-5; D gene uncertain. The V end lost 2 bases, the J end lost 4 bases, and 11 bases lay between the germline ends. CDR3 length: 13 residues. Germline assignment: CDR1 SQVTM and CDR2 ANQGSEA. CDR3 coding DNA: TGCAGCGTTGAATCTATAGTGGGAGAGACCCAGTACTTC. Its translation: CSVESIVGETQYF.

This chain uses TRBV7-2 with TRBJ1-5; D perhaps matches TRBD1 (5 bases). The V and J ends lost 5 bases and 3 bases respectively, with 8 bases between them. Germline CDR1 is SGHTA and CDR2 is FQGNSA. This CDR3 has 13 residues. The CDR3, as DNA: TGTGCCAGCAGCGAACAGGTCAATCAGCCCCAGCATTTT. It translates to CASSEQVNQPQHF. Together with reference TRBV7-2 and TRBJ1-5, the CDR3 gives the full variable domain: GAGVSQSPSNKVTEKGKDVELRCDPISGHTALYWYRQSLGQGLEFLIYFQGNSAPDKSGLPSDRFSAERTGGSVSTLTIQRTQQEDSAVYLCASSEQVNQPQHFGDGTRLSIL.

V is TRBV12-3 or TRBV12-4 and J is TRBJ1-2; maybe TRBD1 (6 bases). The CDR3 consists of 13 residues. V dropped 4 bases and J dropped 8 bases, with 14 bases sitting between them. This CDR3 reads CASSYGQPFGYTF. CDR3 DNA sequence: TGTGCCAGCAGTTACGGACAGCCTTTCGGCTACACCTTC.

The count of this clonotype is one. This chain connects TRBV3-1 to TRBJ2-5; possibly TRBD2 for D (6 bases). This CDR3 has 13 residues. Germline CDR1 and CDR2: LGHDT and YNNKEL (reference sequence). With 4 bases removed from V and 7 bases from J, the gap between germline ends came to 13 bases. CDR3 in amino acids: CASSPRLDGTQYF. DNA of the CDR3: TGTGCCAGCAGCCCAAGACTAGATGGGACCCAGTACTTC.

V gene TRBV7-9 combines with J gene TRBJ2-1, with no clear D. Trimming stripped 3 bases from V and 5 bases from J, with 17 bases between. The CDR3 is 16 residues long. In germline, CDR1 is SEHNR, CDR2 FQNEAQ (reference sequence). The CDR3 reads CASSLAPGRYNNEQFF. In nucleotides, the CDR3 is TGTGCCAGCAGCTTGGCCCCGGGCAGGTATAACAATGAGCAGTTCTTC.

The sample holds a few counts of this clonotype. The chain recombines TRBV19 with TRBJ2-7; TRBD1 matches 12 bases. Germline assignment: CDR1 LNHDA and CDR2 SQIVND (reference sequence). The CDR3 covers 15 residues. V dropped 5 bases and J dropped 5; count of bases not matched to a gene: 7. Here the CDR3 reads CASSRIGTGGNEQYF. CDR3 bases: TGTGCCAGTAGTCGAATAGGGACAGGGGGCAACGAGCAGTACTTC.

V and J are TRBV20-1 and TRBJ2-3; tentative D call: TRBD2 (5 bases). This CDR3 has 12 residues. Trimming removed 6 bases from V and 6 bases from J, with 13 bases in between. Germline lookup yields CDR1 DFQATT and CDR2 SNEGSKA (reference sequence). The CDR3 bases are TGCAGTGCAGATGACTCTAGCGATACGCAGTATTTT. Translated, it gives CSADDSSDTQYF.

This chain connects TRBV18 to TRBJ1-1, with a tentative D call TRBD1 (5 bases). Germline CDR1 and CDR2: KGHSH and LQKENI. Trimming removed 3 bases at V and 6 bases at J, with 11 bases between. This CDR3 comprises 13 residues. The CDR3 is CASSPQGSSEAFF. CDR3 sequence (DNA): TGTGCCAGCTCACCTCAGGGAAGTTCTGAAGCTTTCTTT. The full variable domain, in which reference TRBV18 and TRBJ1-1 provide the parts outside the CDR3, is NAGVMQNPRHLVRRRGQEARLRCSPMKGHSHVYWYRQLPEEGLKFMVYLQKENIIDESGMPKERFSAEFPKEGPSILRIQQVVRGDSAAYFCASSPQGSSEAFFGQGTRLTVV.

The rearrangement uses TRBV18 and TRBJ1-5; D not resolved. V was shortened by 6 bases and J by 4 bases, with 10 bases between the two germline ends. The CDR3 has 13 amino acids. Per the germline V gene, CDR1 is KGHSH and CDR2 is LQKENI. The CDR3 loop is CASSALDNQPQHF. The CDR3 bases are TGTGCCAGCTCCGCATTAGATAATCAGCCCCAGCATTTT. Full variable domain (outside the CDR3, taken from reference TRBV18 and TRBJ1-5): NAGVMQNPRHLVRRRGQEARLRCSPMKGHSHVYWYRQLPEEGLKFMVYLQKENIIDESGMPKERFSAEFPKEGPSILRIQQVVRGDSAAYFCASSALDNQPQHFGDGTRLSIL.

The chain uses TRBV7-2 and TRBJ1-5; D is unclear. V gave up 5 bases and J gave up 4 bases, with 24 bases separating them. The CDR3 has 18 amino acids. In germline, CDR1 is SGHTA, CDR2 FQGNSA. The CDR3, as DNA: TGTGCCAGCAGCCGCGCAGTTCTGGGCAGTTCGTCGAATCAGCCCCAGCATTTT. It codes for CASSRAVLGSSSNQPQHF. The full variable domain, in which reference TRBV7-2 and TRBJ1-5 provide the parts outside the CDR3, is GAGVSQSPSNKVTEKGKDVELRCDPISGHTALYWYRQSLGQGLEFLIYFQGNSAPDKSGLPSDRFSAERTGGSVSTLTIQRTQQEDSAVYLCASSRAVLGSSSNQPQHFGDGTRLSIL.

J is TRBJ2-5 and V is TRBV4-2; possibly TRBD2 for D (5 bases). From germline, CDR1 is LGHNA and CDR2 YNFKEQ. The ends were cut back, 4 bases at V and 5 bases at J, with 14 bases in the middle. CDR3 length: 14 residues. CDR3 sequence (DNA): TGTGCCAGCAGCCGGTCCCTAGCCGGTGAGACCCAGTACTTC. This gives the protein CASSRSLAGETQYF.

The rearrangement links TRBV5-8 to TRBJ2-1; D perhaps matches TRBD2 (6 bases). There are 14 residues in the CDR3. Germline V gives CDR1 SGHTS, CDR2 YDEGEE. Trimming shortened V by 0 bases and J by 6 bases, and 10 bases separated the two germline ends. Here the CDR3 DNA reads TGTGCCAGCAGCTTGGTCGGGAGAGGCAATGAGCAGTTCTTC. Amino acids: CASSLVGRGNEQFF.

The gene calls are TRBV30 and TRBJ2-7; 11 bases are a match to TRBD1. The CDR3 spans 16 residues. After removal of 2 bases from V and 7 bases from J, the junction contained 13 bases not matched to a gene. Germline CDR1 and CDR2: GTSNPN and SVGIG (reference sequence). This CDR3 is CAWSTHPGQGEEEQYF. The DNA of the CDR3 is TGTGCCTGGAGTACACACCCGGGACAGGGGGAGGAAGAGCAGTACTTC.

The V gene is TRBV20-1, the J gene TRBJ2-5; D might be TRBD2 (6 bases). Germline V lookup: CDR1 DFQATT, CDR2 SNEGSKA (reference sequence). V dropped 1 base and J dropped 4 bases, with 16 bases sitting between them. The CDR3 contains 15 residues. This CDR3 reads CSARVVERRGETQYF. In nucleotides, the CDR3 is TGCAGTGCTAGAGTTGTTGAGCGGAGGGGAGAGACCCAGTACTTC.

The chain recombines TRBV19 with TRBJ1-1; no reliable D call. Germline V CDR1 and CDR2: LNHDA, SQIVND (reference sequence). Trimming left V 3 bases short and J 3 bases short, with 14 bases between. The CDR3 loop spans 15 amino acids. CDR3 amino acids: CASSIGISSYTEAFF. In DNA form, the CDR3 reads TGTGCCAGTAGTATCGGAATCTCAAGTTACACTGAAGCTTTCTTT.

The rearrangement uses TRBV28 and TRBJ1-1; D gene ambiguous. Germline lookup yields CDR1 MDHEN and CDR2 SYDVKM. The CDR3 loop spans 12 amino acids. The V gene lost 3 bases and the J gene lost 8 bases, with 10 bases spanning the gap. CDR3 coding DNA: TGTGCCAGCAGTTTTCGCGCAGCCGAAGCTTTCTTT. As protein: CASSFRAAEAFF. Filled out from reference TRBV28 and TRBJ1-1, the complete variable domain reads DVKVTQSSRYLVKRTGEKVFLECVQDMDHENMFWYRQDPGLGLRLIYFSYDVKMKEKGDIPEGYSVSREKKERFSLILESASTNQTSMYLCASSFRAAEAFFGQGTRLTVV.

J is TRBJ2-7 and V is TRBV7-9, with a weak D call TRBD1 (6 bases). Germline CDR1 SEHNR, CDR2 FQNEAQ (reference sequence). V lost 2 bases to trimming and J lost 2 bases, with 16 bases between them. This CDR3 is built from 16 residues. Here the CDR3 DNA reads TGTGCCAGCAGCTTATTGCTGGGGGCGATCACCTACGAGCAGTACTTC. It yields the protein CASSLLLGAITYEQYF.

The V call is TRBV3-1, the J call TRBJ2-3; TRBD2 matches at 7 bases. CDR1 is LGHDT and CDR2 is YNNKEL in the germline V gene (reference sequence). V dropped 4 bases and J dropped 1; count of bases not matched to a gene: 11. The CDR3 runs 17 residues. The CDR3 DNA sequence: TGTGCCAGCAGCCCTCCCCAAGTAGCGGGCTGCACAGATACGCAGTATTTT. Translation: CASSPPQVAGCTDTQYF.

The V and J genes are TRBV27 and TRBJ2-6; D is ambiguous. Germline CDR1 MNHEY, CDR2 SMNVEV (reference sequence). V was pared by 3 bases and J by 0 bases, with 9 bases between. The length of the CDR3 is 16 residues. CDR3 amino acids: CASSFVQISGANVLTF. In nucleotides, the CDR3 is TGTGCCAGCAGTTTCGTACAGATCTCTGGGGCCAACGTCCTGACTTTC.